This TCR beta chain was recorded in a study of cytomegalovirus exposure and HLA in healthy donors. Primers: 60 Vbeta forward and 13 Jbeta reverse. Measured with immunoSEQ multiplex PCR; TCRdb has only the in-frame clones, and not every one. The table has about 140,000 clones, roughly 86% seen once. The germline CDR1 and CDR2 sequences are MNHEY and SMNVEV (reference sequence). The junction had 0 bases not matched to a gene; V was cut back by 5 bases and J by 4 bases. The CDR3 runs to 12 residues. The sample was PBMCs. The sequence was obtained from a woman between 35 and 50 years old in good health and CMV-seronegative. The V gene is TRBV27, the J gene TRBJ1-1, with 8 positions matching TRBD1. The CDR3 loop reads CASSDRGTEAFF. The CDR3 nucleotides are TGTGCCAGCAGTGACAGGGGCACTGAAGCTTTCTTT.